Presented here are 13 T cell receptor beta chains from one specimen sequenced in a study of a mutant IDH1 vaccine in newly diagnosed glioma. The repertoire was sequenced with immunoSEQ multiplex PCR; TCRdb's copy has only in-frame clones and lacks some. In the table there are about 62,000 clones, approximately 90% of which are singletons. Their specific antigens are unknown. Indicated time point: week 11, during vaccination. Every vaccine dose comprised 300 ug of mutant IDH1 20-mer peptide plus topical imiquimod. Sequences were derived from PBMCs, sampled from a glioma patient whose treatment included an IDH1 peptide vaccine. All receptors come from a man aged 40-49 years with glioma.

The chain combines TRBV6-6 with TRBJ1-4, with D maybe TRBD1 (6 bases). The length of the CDR3 is 15 residues. V gave up 5 bases and J gave up 4 bases, with 14 bases separating them. From germline, CDR1 is MNHNY and CDR2 SVGAGI (reference sequence). The CDR3 region has the DNA TGTGCCAGCAGTAAGCTTCGACAGGTTAATGAAAAACTGTTTTTT. It yields the protein CASSKLRQVNEKLFF.

This chain links TRBV6-1 with TRBJ2-5; 8 bases are shared with TRBD1. V gave up 6 bases and J gave up 5 bases; unmatched junction bases: 11. The CDR3 spans 15 residues. CDR1 MNHNS and CDR2 SASEGT come from the germline V gene. CDR3 DNA sequence: TGTGCCAGCAGCCGAGACAGGGGCGGCGGCGAGACCCAGTACTTC. Protein sequence: CASSRDRGGGETQYF.

This clone was seen a handful of times. The CDR3 loop is CASSPPSGGADTQYF. CDR3 nucleotides: TGTGCCAGCAGCCCTCCCTCGGGGGGCGCAGATACGCAGTATTTT. V and J are TRBV13 and TRBJ2-3, with D perhaps TRBD2 (7 bases). CDR1 is PRHDT and CDR2 is FYEKMQ in the germline V gene (reference sequence). This CDR3 has 15 residues. Trimming took off 5 bases at V and 4 bases at J, with 16 bases between the two ends.

J is TRBJ2-2 and V is TRBV27, with a tentative D call TRBD2 (5 bases). Trimming pared 5 bases from V and 0 bases from J, leaving 7 bases between. CDR1 is MNHEY, CDR2 SMNVEV, per germline (reference sequence). The CDR3 is made up of 14 amino acids. This CDR3 is CASSRDTNTGELFF. The CDR3 nucleotides read TGTGCCAGCAGTCGGGATACGAACACCGGGGAGCTGTTTTTT.

V and J are TRBV6-6 and TRBJ1-6, with 7 bases identical to TRBD1. Germline loops: CDR1 MNHNY, CDR2 SVGAGI (reference sequence). V shed 3 bases and J 9 bases; nucleotides not matched to a gene: 8. The CDR3 is 15 amino acids. CDR3 sequence: CASSYTGTEGSPLHF. The DNA of the CDR3 is TGTGCCAGCAGTTATACCGGGACAGAGGGTTCACCCCTCCACTTT.

The CDR3 protein is CASTYRETYNEQFF. In DNA, the CDR3 is TGTGCCAGCACCTACAGGGAGACTTACAATGAGCAGTTCTTC. The V gene is TRBV28, the J gene TRBJ2-1; perhaps TRBD1 as D (6 bases). Germline CDR1 is MDHEN and CDR2 is SYDVKM. This CDR3 region has 14 residues. V was cut by 7 bases and J by 4 bases, with 14 bases left in between. The variable domain in full, with the rest retrieved from reference TRBV28 and TRBJ2-1, is DVKVTQSSRYLVKRTGEKVFLECVQDMDHENMFWYRQDPGLGLRLIYFSYDVKMKEKGDIPEGYSVSREKKERFSLILESASTNQTSMYLCASTYRETYNEQFFGPGTRLTVL.

The chain recombines TRBV9 with TRBJ1-2; 8 nucleotides agree with TRBD1. Germline V lookup: CDR1 SGDLS, CDR2 YYNGEE. The CDR3 spans 14 residues. J was trimmed by 5 bases and V by 0 bases; bases with no gene match: 3. In DNA, the CDR3 is TGTGCCAGCAGCGTAGGTACAGGGGGATATGGCTACACCTTC. It specifies CASSVGTGGYGYTF.

The genes are TRBV5-6 and TRBJ2-3; D is perhaps TRBD1 (6 bases). Germline CDR1 reads SGHDT; CDR2 reads YYEEEE. The CDR3 contains 16 residues. With 4 bases removed from V and 0 bases from J, the gap between germline ends came to 15 bases. The CDR3 sequence: CASSPSGTYSTDTQYF. The CDR3 DNA follows: TGTGCCAGCAGCCCGTCGGGGACATACAGCACAGATACGCAGTATTTT. The whole variable domain, filled in from reference TRBV5-6 and TRBJ2-3, reads DAGVTQSPTHLIKTRGQQVTLRCSPKSGHDTVSWYQQALGQGPQFIFQYYEEEERQRGNFPDRFSGHQFPNYSSELNVNALLLGDSALYLCASSPSGTYSTDTQYFGPGTRLTVL.

This sequence joins TRBV7-8 and TRBJ1-2; D uncertain. This CDR3 is 16 amino acids long. CDR1 is SGHVS, CDR2 FQNEAQ, per germline. Trimming took off 3 bases at V and 4 bases at J, with 18 bases between the two ends. CDR3 amino acids: CASSLGPSLGGYGYTF. The CDR3 coding sequence is TGTGCCAGCAGCTTGGGCCCCTCCCTGGGAGGCTATGGCTACACCTTC.

The chain uses TRBV6-5 and TRBJ1-2; D gene ambiguous. The CDR3 sequence is 16 residues long. Germline values: CDR1 MNHEY, CDR2 SVGAGI. V was pared by 7 bases and J by 0 bases, with 18 bases between. The CDR3 sequence: CASIYSGSGTNYGYTF. Written as DNA, the CDR3 is TGTGCCAGCATCTACTCGGGGTCCGGCACTAACTATGGCTACACCTTC.

V is TRBV4-1 and J is TRBJ1-4; TRBD1 aligns across 7 bases. After removal of 6 bases from V and 4 bases from J, the junction contained 11 bases not matched to a gene. The germline V gene encodes CDR1 MGHRA and CDR2 YSYEKL. This CDR3 comprises 16 residues. The CDR3 protein is CASSPRGGQINEKLFF. The DNA for the CDR3 is TGCGCCAGCAGTCCCCGGGGGGGACAGATTAATGAAAAACTGTTTTTT.

The rearrangement links TRBV5-4 to TRBJ2-5, with D maybe TRBD2 (5 bases). The CDR3 spans 14 residues. Germline loops: CDR1 SGHNT, CDR2 YYREEE (reference sequence). With 4 bases removed from V and 0 bases from J, the gap between germline ends came to 10 bases. CDR3 in DNA: TGTGCCAGCAGCCTGCTGGACTACCAAGAGACCCAGTACTTC. It translates to CASSLLDYQETQYF.

The chain links TRBV7-3 to TRBJ2-1; 9 nucleotides agree with TRBD2. The CDR3 is made up of 16 amino acids. Trimming removed 2 bases from V and 8 bases from J; junction bases left unmatched: 10. Looked up from germline, CDR1 is SGHTA and CDR2 is FQGTGA. As DNA, the CDR3 is TGTGCCAGCAGCTTACAATTTAGCGGGAGCGTCGATGAGCAGTTCTTC. Translation gives CASSLQFSGSVDEQFF. Using reference TRBV7-3 and TRBJ2-1 for the parts outside the CDR3, the full variable domain is GAGVSQTPSNKVTEKGKYVELRCDPISGHTALYWYRQSLGQGPEFLIYFQGTGAADDSGLPNDRFFAVRPEGSVSTLKIQRTERGDSAVYLCASSLQFSGSVDEQFFGPGTRLTVL.